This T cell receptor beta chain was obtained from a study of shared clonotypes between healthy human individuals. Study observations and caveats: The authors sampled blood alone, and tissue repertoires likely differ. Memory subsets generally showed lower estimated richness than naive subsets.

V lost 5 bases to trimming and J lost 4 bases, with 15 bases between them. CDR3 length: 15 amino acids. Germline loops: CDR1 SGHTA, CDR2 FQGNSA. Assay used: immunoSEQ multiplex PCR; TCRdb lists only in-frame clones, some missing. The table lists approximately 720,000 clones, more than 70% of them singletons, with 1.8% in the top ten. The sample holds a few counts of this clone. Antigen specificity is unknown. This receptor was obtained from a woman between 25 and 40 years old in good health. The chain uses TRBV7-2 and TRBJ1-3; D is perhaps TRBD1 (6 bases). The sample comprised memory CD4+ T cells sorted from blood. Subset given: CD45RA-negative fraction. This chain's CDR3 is CASSGQGGIGNTIYF. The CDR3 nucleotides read TGTGCCAGCAGCGGTCAAGGGGGTATCGGAAACACCATATATTTT.